Listed below are T cell receptor beta chains from one sample, sequenced in a study of T-cell memory formation after mild COVID-19. TCRdb analysed the 5' RACE reads with MiXCR anew, one entry per CDR3 protein. The sample includes 170,000 or so distinct CDR3 sequences, 20% to 25% of them seen just once. Sequencing used PBMCs or a T cell subset sorted from them (not recorded which). The source of these receptors is an adult woman who had mild COVID-19 (a few samples of this study predate the infection). Cell type and time point are not known. CDR3s include the opening cysteine and the closing phenylalanine or tryptophan. A D gene is named only where the DNA matches it firmly.

d_call | v_call | cdr3_aa
NA | TRBV10-3 | CAISSETEGGYTF
TRBD2 | TRBV5-1 | CASSLGAGGPNEQFF
TRBD1 | TRBV7-3 | CASSWTGANTEAFF
NA | TRBV9 | CASSGRWGVDGYTF
TRBD2 | TRBV20-1 | CSAPLSGSAYNEQFF
TRBD1 | TRBV6-5 | CASSYSDRVNNEQFF
NA | TRBV20-1 | CSARSPFYSEVMNTEAFF
TRBD2 | TRBV6-2/TRBV6-3 | CASSWGAGDSIYNEQFF
NA | TRBV6-5 | CASSYFGRYEQYF
NA | TRBV7-3 | CASSPAGSGANVLTF
TRBD1 | TRBV7-9 | CASSYPGQNYGYTF
NA | TRBV5-6 | CASSPLLRGSTYEQYF
NA | TRBV21-1 | CASSIGGGNSPLHF
TRBD1 | TRBV12-3/TRBV12-4 | CASSMGQGRTEAFF
TRBD2 | TRBV7-9 | CASSTLAGGPSIGEQFF
NA | TRBV12-3/TRBV12-4 | CASSLSWAGELFF
NA | TRBV7-9 | CASSSHLGRRYEQYF
NA | TRBV19 | CATAGTGLYTDTQYF
TRBD1 | TRBV5-6 | CASSWGQGGDTQYF
NA | TRBV6-6 | CASSYSGGTTEAFF
NA | TRBV20-1 | CSASPRAYEQFF
NA | TRBV27 | CASSATNTGELFF
NA | TRBV18 | CASSPPQGPAEQYF
TRBD2 | TRBV24-1 | CATSAGRLYNEQFF
NA | TRBV7-9 | CASRSDRSHEFF
NA | TRBV5-6 | CASSLLTGELFF
NA | TRBV6-5 | CASSPMTGWANIQYF
NA | TRBV7-8 | CASSSLLDTNFNEQFF
NA | TRBV4-1 | CASSQGSNQPQHF
TRBD2 | TRBV12-3/TRBV12-4 | CASQLAGGTDTQYF
NA | TRBV19 | CASSHREVNVYTF
TRBD2 | TRBV27 | CASRTWREGLQETQYF
NA | TRBV4-3 | CASAPGASSYEQYF
NA | TRBV20-1 | CSARDGSAEETQYF
NA | TRBV19 | CASVTQGIGGYTF
NA | TRBV2 | CASSETADGLYEQYF
NA | TRBV18 | CASSPPGGTGELFF
TRBD1 | TRBV6-5 | CASRWTGAHEQYF
NA | TRBV5-1 | CASSIGEGGVSTEAFF
NA | TRBV29-1 | CSVLTGGRYEQYF
NA | TRBV29-1 | CSVEVRADEQYF
TRBD2 | TRBV7-9 | CASSSSGVPETQYF
NA | TRBV5-4 | CASSLGVTGNTIYF
TRBD2 | TRBV12-3/TRBV12-4 | CASRGTSGGSYNEQFF
TRBD2 | TRBV20-1 | CSASTSGDHNEQFF
TRBD1 | TRBV12-3/TRBV12-4 | CASSPDRGDYEQYF
TRBD1 | TRBV7-9 | CASSLTGTMTGVYEQYF
NA | TRBV4-1 | CASSQESGSGTEAFF
TRBD1 | TRBV4-1 | CASSHRGQAARDGYTF
NA | TRBV6-1 | CASRSGGYSNQPQHF
NA | TRBV7-9 | CASRKGGGEQFF
TRBD1 | TRBV7-9 | CASSPRQGIGEQYF
NA | TRBV11-2 | CASSFPMDRHLRGYTF
NA | TRBV11-2 | CASSSVTGELFF
TRBD2 | TRBV4-1 | CASSPTRGGGEQYF
NA | TRBV5-6 | CASSLAVNEQYF
TRBD2 | TRBV29-1 | CSVGPAGGGYEQYF